This T cell receptor (beta chain) was identified during a study of regulatory T cells in long-lasting Graves disease. Study summary: Under 3 months of antithyroid drugs had been taken by newly diagnosed Graves' patients.

V lost 1 base and J lost 3, with 16 bases in between. CDR3 length equals 15 residues. Per the germline V gene, CDR1 is DFQATT and CDR2 is SNEGSKA (reference sequence). For TCR beta, libraries came from iRepertoire HTBI primers and Arm-PCR of CDR3 regions. TCRdb re-called the multiplex PCR reads with MiXCR, one entry per CDR3 protein. The table has some 200,000 distinct CDR3 sequences, approximately 18% seen once; the top ten hold about 12%. Time point noted: newly diagnosed GD, antithyroid drugs for less than 3 months. After RNA was extracted from PBMCs, the TCR library was made from it. The sample also formed part of further work on T cells in Graves' hyperthyroidism and ophthalmopathy. In that study: Exclusion of a patient resulted from uncontrolled infection, other autoimmune disease, pregnancy or lactation.

This clonotype was sampled from a woman aged 25 to 39 with Graves disease. This chain joins TRBV20-1 and TRBJ2-7; maybe TRBD1 (6 bases). Sequenced here: peripheral blood mononuclear cells (PBMCs), sampled at new diagnosis, from a patient treated with antithyroid drugs. The CDR3 loop is CSARGTEGFNYEQYF. Written as DNA, the CDR3 is TGCAGTGCTAGAGGGACAGAGGGCTTCAACTACGAGCAGTACTTC.